These T cell receptor beta chains were read from a single sample in a study of blood T cell repertoires in COVID-19. Method: immunoSEQ multiplex PCR; TCRdb's copy keeps in-frame clones and lacks some. The top ten hold roughly a sixth of the sample, which has approximately 200,000 clones, around 79% seen once. Source material: peripheral blood. Receptors originate from a man in his fifties or sixties with active or convalescent COVID-19. CDR3s include the opening cysteine and the closing phenylalanine or tryptophan. A D gene is named only where the DNA matches it firmly. Some rows have no size entry. The others give once, few or many, or a class for an expanded clone.

abundance	j_gene	d_gene	v_gene	CDR3aa	CDR3nt
.	TRBJ1-2	.	TRBV29-1	CSVGTGGSYGYTF	TGCAGCGTCGGAACCGGGGGGAGCTATGGCTACACCTTC
.	TRBJ2-5	TRBD2	TRBV4-1	CASSQEPGLAGAYQETQYF	TGCGCCAGCAGCCAAGAGCCGGGACTAGCGGGAGCGTACCAAGAGACCCAGTACTTC
.	TRBJ1-1	TRBD1	TRBV30	CAWSLKSGTGGTEAFF	TGTGCCTGGAGCCTGAAGTCCGGGACAGGGGGAACTGAAGCTTTCTTT
.	TRBJ2-7	TRBD2	TRBV5-1	CASRVASGELYEQYF	TGCGCCAGCAGGGTAGCTAGCGGAGAACTTTACGAGCAGTACTTC
.	TRBJ2-5	.	TRBV29-1	CSGGTGQETQYF	TGCAGCGGCGGGACGGGACAAGAGACCCAGTACTTC
.	TRBJ2-1	TRBD2	TRBV11-3	CASSPGSGRRNEQFF	TGTGCCAGCAGCCCAGGTAGCGGGAGGCGGAATGAGCAGTTCTTC
few	TRBJ2-1	TRBD1	TRBV10-3	CAIGQGGNEQFF	TGTGCCATCGGACAGGGAGGTAATGAGCAGTTCTTC
.	TRBJ2-7	.	TRBV15	CATSRAGAGGEQYF	TGTGCCACCAGCAGAGCGGGTGCGGGCGGCGAGCAGTACTTC
.	TRBJ2-5	TRBD2	TRBV7-2	CASSVGLAGETQYF	TGTGCCAGCAGCGTCGGACTAGCGGGCGAGACCCAGTACTTC
.	TRBJ2-7	TRBD1	TRBV29-1	CSGGQDVYEQYF	TGCAGCGGGGGACAGGATGTCTACGAGCAGTACTTC
.	TRBJ2-2	TRBD2	TRBV7-2	CASSLWGSGSTGELFF	TGTGCCAGCAGCCTCTGGGGCAGCGGGAGTACCGGGGAGCTGTTTTTT
once	TRBJ1-4	TRBD1	TRBV3-1/TRBV3-2	CASSTRTGGASTNEKLFF	TGTGCCAGCAGCACCCGGACAGGGGGCGCCTCAACTAATGAAAAACTGTTTTTT
.	TRBJ1-4	TRBD1	TRBV5-1	CASSWGTGSQKLFF	TGCGCCAGCAGCTGGGGGACAGGGTCTCAAAAACTGTTTTTT
.	TRBJ2-2	TRBD2	TRBV29-1	CSVEVSGITGELFF	TGCAGCGTGGAGGTGAGCGGGATCACCGGGGAGCTGTTTTTT
.	TRBJ1-1	.	TRBV5-1	CASSPGGLNTEAFF	TGCGCCAGCAGCCCGGGGGGGTTGAACACTGAAGCTTTCTTT
.	TRBJ1-4	.	TRBV5-6	CASSPSLRNEKLFF	TGTGCCAGCAGCCCCTCTCTCCGTAATGAAAAACTGTTTTTT
.	TRBJ2-1	.	TRBV6-5	CASNLRVNEQFF	TGTGCCAGCAATTTGAGGGTCAATGAGCAGTTCTTC
.	TRBJ2-5	TRBD1	TRBV11-3	CASQGTGEETQYF	TGTGCCAGCCAAGGGACAGGGGAAGAGACCCAGTACTTC
.	TRBJ1-5	.	TRBV6-2/TRBV6-3	CASSYTDQPQHF	TGTGCCAGCAGTTACACGGATCAGCCCCAGCATTTT
.	TRBJ2-5	TRBD2	TRBV28	CASSFSGGRETQYF	TGTGCCAGCAGCTTCAGCGGGGGGCGGGAGACCCAGTACTTC
once	TRBJ2-5	.	TRBV19	CASSMASGRHQYF	TGTGCCAGTAGTATGGCCAGCGGGCGACACCAGTACTTC
.	TRBJ2-3	TRBD1	TRBV28	CASSLGWDREGTDTQYF	TGTGCCAGCAGTTTAGGATGGGACAGGGAGGGCACAGATACGCAGTATTTT
few	TRBJ1-2	.	TRBV27	CASNSRGGVPWGYTF	TGTGCCAGCAACTCACGAGGGGGGGTACCTTGGGGCTACACCTTC
few	TRBJ1-1	.	TRBV18	CASSPGREATEAFF	TGTGCCAGCTCACCTGGTCGGGAGGCCACTGAAGCTTTCTTT
.	TRBJ1-4	.	TRBV5-1	CASSGTNDEKLFF	TGCGCCAGCTCCGGGACTAATGATGAAAAACTGTTTTTT
.	TRBJ2-7	.	TRBV28	CATLNPNSYEQYF	TGTGCCACCCTTAACCCTAACTCCTACGAGCAGTACTTC
once	TRBJ2-5	.	TRBV18	CASSPPQGQETQYF	TGTGCCAGCTCACCACCCCAGGGGCAAGAGACCCAGTACTTC
.	TRBJ2-7	TRBD2	TRBV27	CASSFLARLAGGPLEQYF	TGTGCCAGCAGTTTCCTCGCCCGACTAGCGGGAGGGCCGCTTGAGCAGTACTTC
.	TRBJ2-1	.	TRBV7-8	CASSSRGLFVNNEQFF	TGTGCCAGCAGCTCCCGGGGACTTTTTGTCAACAATGAGCAGTTCTTC
once	TRBJ2-1	TRBD2	TRBV7-3	CASSPRESSYNEQFF	TGTGCCAGCAGTCCGCGGGAGAGCTCCTACAATGAGCAGTTCTTC
.	TRBJ2-1	TRBD2	TRBV13	CASSPPGLAGYNEQFF	TGTGCCAGCAGTCCTCCGGGACTAGCGGGATACAATGAGCAGTTCTTC
once	TRBJ2-7	.	TRBV9	CASSAGVSSYEQYF	TGTGCCAGCAGCGCGGGAGTGAGCTCCTACGAGCAGTACTTC
.	TRBJ2-1	.	TRBV7-3	CASSLGTNPNNEQFF	TGTGCCAGCAGCTTAGGGACAAACCCTAACAATGAGCAGTTCTTC
.	TRBJ1-1	.	TRBV28	CASSQGVNTEAFF	TGTGCCAGCAGCCAAGGGGTGAACACTGAAGCTTTCTTT
once	TRBJ2-7	TRBD2	TRBV18	CASSPRGLAGGPFNEQYF	TGTGCCAGCTCACCACGGGGATTGGCGGGAGGTCCCTTCAACGAGCAGTACTTC
.	TRBJ2-5	.	TRBV7-2	CASSLAGGAWETQYF	TGTGCCAGCAGCTTAGCAGGCGGGGCTTGGGAGACCCAGTACTTC
.	TRBJ2-7	TRBD1	TRBV4-1	CASSQAGGLGYEQYF	TGCGCCAGCAGCCAAGCAGGGGGCTTGGGCTACGAGCAGTACTTC
.	TRBJ2-7	.	TRBV28	CASSRRRPYEQYF	TGTGCCAGCAGTCGGCGGCGACCCTACGAGCAGTACTTC
.	TRBJ1-3	.	TRBV3-1/TRBV3-2	CASSQSNGGNTIYF	TGTGCCAGCAGCCAAAGCAACGGTGGAAACACCATATATTTT
.	TRBJ2-3	.	TRBV19	CASKRAGSTDTQYF	TGTGCCAGTAAGAGAGCGGGTAGCACAGATACGCAGTATTTT
once	TRBJ1-2	.	TRBV5-4	CASSLDLAIGYGYTF	TGTGCCAGCAGCTTGGATCTGGCAATTGGCTATGGCTACACCTTC
.	TRBJ2-3	.	TRBV5-6	CASSGVGVSILAGTDTQYF	TGTGCCAGCAGCGGAGTAGGGGTTTCGATATTAGCGGGCACAGATACGCAGTATTTT
.	TRBJ2-5	.	TRBV7-3	CASSSGGPGGTQYF	TGTGCCAGCAGTTCCGGCGGGCCCGGTGGGACCCAGTACTTC
.	TRBJ1-4	.	TRBV10-3	CAIRSTSTNEKLFF	TGTGCCATCCGGAGTACCTCAACTAATGAAAAACTGTTTTTT
.	TRBJ2-3	TRBD2	TRBV7-9	CASSLPSGARDDTQYF	TGTGCCAGCAGCCTCCCTAGCGGGGCCCGCGATGATACGCAGTATTTT
.	TRBJ2-5	.	TRBV7-9	CASSLQDGGVGTQYF	TGTGCCAGCAGCCTACAAGACGGGGGAGTGGGGACCCAGTACTTC
.	TRBJ1-1	.	TRBV19	CASSARGNTEAFF	TGTGCCAGTAGTGCCAGGGGCAACACTGAAGCTTTCTTT
.	TRBJ1-5	.	TRBV23-1	CASSQSGQPGSNQPQHF	TGCGCCAGCAGTCAATCTGGACAGCCCGGGAGCAATCAGCCCCAGCATTTT
.	TRBJ1-2	TRBD1	TRBV27	CASSPGQGAGGYTF	TGTGCCAGCAGCCCGGGACAGGGGGCGGGTGGCTACACCTTC
.	TRBJ2-7	TRBD2	TRBV18	CASSPDPLAGSSYEQYF	TGTGCCAGCTCACCCGACCCTCTAGCGGGAAGCTCCTACGAGCAGTACTTC
.	TRBJ2-5	TRBD1	TRBV7-9	CASRSPPGGGGETQYF	TGTGCCAGCAGGAGTCCCCCAGGGGGTGGTGGCGAGACCCAGTACTTC